The T cell receptor beta chain described here comes from a study of Graves' ophthalmopathy and Graves' hyperthyroidism. CDR1 and CDR2 from the germline V gene are MNHEY and SVGEGT. The germline V and J ends were trimmed by 5 bases and 3 bases, with 16 bases remaining between them. This CDR3 spans 15 amino acids. As concerns this clonotype: Antigen unknown.

Hyperthyroidism patients had new diagnoses, durations under 2 months, and ages of 18 to 65. PBMCs were isolated by Ficoll-Paque density gradient centrifugation, using over 9.5 ml of fresh peripheral blood as the starting material. General study points: Blood also held most thyroid clonotypes expanded above 0.001 frequency.

CDR3 regions of TCR beta were amplified from RNA transcripts. First-round RT-PCR relied on HTBI primers, and a second-round multiplex PCR came next. TCRdb ran MiXCR on the multiplex PCR reads and lists one entry per CDR3 protein. The sample lists hundreds of thousands of distinct CDR3 sequences, 20% to 25% occurring once. The sequenced material came from peripheral blood. This clonotype was obtained from a woman aged 18-29 years with stable Graves' hyperthyroidism. Some clones in this sample may be carry-over from other donors' samples. This chain uses TRBV6-2 or TRBV6-3 with TRBJ1-2; a weak D match, TRBD1 (6 bases). The CDR3 DNA follows: TGTGCCAGCAGTCGCTACAGGGAGGTGGACTATGGCTACACCTTC. It is translated as CASSRYREVDYGYTF.